The clone carrying this TCR beta chain was detected only a few times. The data are from a study of T cell responses to AZD1222 COVID-19 vaccine. Some clones are missing from TCRdb's copy, which holds only in-frame ones; the method was immunoSEQ multiplex PCR. The top ten clones hold around 1.7% of a sample with 200,000 to 250,000 clones, roughly 94% of them seen once. V lost 5 bases and J lost 10, with 12 bases in between. The length of the CDR3 is 13 residues. The germline V gene has CDR1 KGHSH and CDR2 LQKENI. The chain recombines TRBV18 with TRBJ1-6; D is ambiguous. The sample was peripheral blood, taken 28 days after the second dose of the MenACWY control vaccine. The TCR comes from an adult who received the MenACWY meningococcal vaccine as a control. CDR3 sequence: CASSWERESPLHF. The CDR3 region has the DNA TGTGCCAGCTCATGGGAGAGAGAATCACCCCTCCACTTT.